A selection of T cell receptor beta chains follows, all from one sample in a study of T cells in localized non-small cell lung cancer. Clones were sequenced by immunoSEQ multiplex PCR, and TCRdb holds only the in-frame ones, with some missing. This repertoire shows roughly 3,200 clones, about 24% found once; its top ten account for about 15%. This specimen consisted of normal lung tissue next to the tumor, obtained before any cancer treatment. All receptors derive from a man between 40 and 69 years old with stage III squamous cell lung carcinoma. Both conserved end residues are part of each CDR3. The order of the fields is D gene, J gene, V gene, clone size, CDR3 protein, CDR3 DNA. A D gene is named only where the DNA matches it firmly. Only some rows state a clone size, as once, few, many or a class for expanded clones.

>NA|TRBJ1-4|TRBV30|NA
CAWSVGNGEKLFF
TGTGCCTGGAGTGTAGGGAATGGCGAAAAACTGTTTTTT
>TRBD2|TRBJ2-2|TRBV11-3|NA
CASSLIAGGMGGELFF
TGTGCCAGCAGCTTAATAGCGGGGGGTATGGGCGGGGAGCTGTTTTTT
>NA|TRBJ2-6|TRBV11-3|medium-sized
CASSSRTASGANVLTF
TGTGCCAGCAGCTCGAGGACGGCCTCTGGGGCCAACGTCCTGACTTTC
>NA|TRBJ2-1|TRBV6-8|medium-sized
CASTRQSNEQFF
TGTGCCAGCACCAGACAGAGCAATGAGCAGTTCTTC
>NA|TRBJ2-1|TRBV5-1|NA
CASSFRPTQGDNEQFF
TGCGCCAGCAGCTTTCGGCCCACACAAGGTGACAATGAGCAGTTCTTC
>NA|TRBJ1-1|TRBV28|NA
CASSPEVTNTEAFF
TGTGCCAGCAGTCCCGAGGTTACTAACACTGAAGCTTTCTTT
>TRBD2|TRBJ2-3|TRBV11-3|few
CASSQRGGRWDTQYF
TGTGCCAGCAGCCAGCGGGGGGGCCGGTGGGATACGCAGTATTTT
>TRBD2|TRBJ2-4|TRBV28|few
CASSFWQGGSKNIQYF
TGTGCCAGCAGTTTTTGGCAGGGCGGGAGCAAAAACATTCAGTACTTC
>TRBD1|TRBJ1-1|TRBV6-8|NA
CASRTTGRGTNTEAFF
TGTGCCAGCAGGACGACAGGGAGGGGGACGAACACTGAAGCTTTCTTT
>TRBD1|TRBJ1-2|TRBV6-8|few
CATRGQGARGYTF
TGTGCCACCAGGGGACAGGGGGCTCGAGGCTACACCTTC
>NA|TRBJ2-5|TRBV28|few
CASSSAAQETQYF
TGTGCCAGCAGTTCAGCGGCACAAGAGACCCAGTACTTC
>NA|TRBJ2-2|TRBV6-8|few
CASSQTSTGELFF
TGTGCCAGCAGTCAAACTAGCACCGGGGAGCTGTTTTTT
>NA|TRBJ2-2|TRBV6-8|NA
CASSYLSSGTGELFF
TGTGCCAGCAGTTACCTATCTAGTGGGACCGGGGAGCTGTTTTTT
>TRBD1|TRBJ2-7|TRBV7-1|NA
CASSSGQGGEQYF
TGTGCCAGCAGCTCGGGACAGGGAGGAGAGCAGTACTTC
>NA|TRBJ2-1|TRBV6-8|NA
CASTIRGDYNEQFF
TGTGCCAGCACCATCAGGGGTGACTACAATGAGCAGTTCTTC
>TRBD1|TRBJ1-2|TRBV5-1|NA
CASSLSAGGSYGYTF
TGCGCCAGCAGCTTGAGCGCAGGGGGAAGCTATGGCTACACCTTC
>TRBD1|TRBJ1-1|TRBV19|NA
CASSPGQGSTEAFF
TGTGCCAGTAGTCCCGGACAGGGTTCGACTGAAGCTTTCTTT
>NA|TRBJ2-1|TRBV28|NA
CASSLFSGASEQFF
TGTGCCAGCAGTTTATTCTCGGGGGCTAGTGAGCAGTTCTTC
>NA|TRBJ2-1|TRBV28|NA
CASSLTPRTISYNEQFF
TGTGCCAGCAGTTTAACCCCGCGGACAATCTCCTACAATGAGCAGTTCTTC
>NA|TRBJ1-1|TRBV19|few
CASSMYSGDGTEAFF
TGTGCCAGTAGTATGTACTCCGGGGATGGCACTGAAGCTTTCTTT